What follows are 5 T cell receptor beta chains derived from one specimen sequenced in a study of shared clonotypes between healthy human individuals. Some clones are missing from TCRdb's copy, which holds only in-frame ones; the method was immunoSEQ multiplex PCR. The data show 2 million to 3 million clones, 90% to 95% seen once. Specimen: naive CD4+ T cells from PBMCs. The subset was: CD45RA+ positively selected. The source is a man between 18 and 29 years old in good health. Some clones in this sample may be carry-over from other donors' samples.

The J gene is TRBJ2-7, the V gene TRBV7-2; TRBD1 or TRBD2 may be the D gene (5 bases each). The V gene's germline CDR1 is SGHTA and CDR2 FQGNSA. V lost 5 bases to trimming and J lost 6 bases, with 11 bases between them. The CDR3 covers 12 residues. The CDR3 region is CASSRDPSEQYF. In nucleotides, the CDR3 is TGTGCCAGCAGCCGGGACCCGTCCGAGCAGTACTTC.

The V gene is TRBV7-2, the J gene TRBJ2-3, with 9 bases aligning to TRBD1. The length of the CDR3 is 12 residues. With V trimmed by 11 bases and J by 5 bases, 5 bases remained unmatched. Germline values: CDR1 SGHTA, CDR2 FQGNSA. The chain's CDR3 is CASGDREDTQYF. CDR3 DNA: TGTGCCTCGGGGGACAGGGAAGATACGCAGTATTTT.

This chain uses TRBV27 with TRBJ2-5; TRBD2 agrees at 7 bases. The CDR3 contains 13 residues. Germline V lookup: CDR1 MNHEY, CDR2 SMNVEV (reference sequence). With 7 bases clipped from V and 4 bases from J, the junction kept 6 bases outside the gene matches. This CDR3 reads CASTWGRGETQYF. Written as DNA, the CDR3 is TGTGCCAGCACCTGGGGGAGGGGAGAGACCCAGTACTTC.

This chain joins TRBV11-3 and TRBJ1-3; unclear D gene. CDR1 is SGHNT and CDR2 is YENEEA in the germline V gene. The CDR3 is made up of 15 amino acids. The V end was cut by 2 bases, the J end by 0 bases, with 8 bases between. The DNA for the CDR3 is TGTGCCAGCAGCTTAAATCAGGACTCTGGAAACACCATATATTTT. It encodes CASSLNQDSGNTIYF.

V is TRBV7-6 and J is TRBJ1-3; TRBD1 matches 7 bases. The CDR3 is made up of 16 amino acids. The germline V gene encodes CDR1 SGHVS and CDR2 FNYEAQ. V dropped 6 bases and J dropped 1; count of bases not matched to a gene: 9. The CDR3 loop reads CASSPGTAFSGNTIYF. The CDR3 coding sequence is TGTGCCAGCAGTCCGGGGACAGCCTTTTCTGGAAACACCATATATTTT. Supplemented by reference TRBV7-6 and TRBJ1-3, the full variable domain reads GAGVSQSPRYKVTKRGQDVALRCDPISGHVSLYWYRQALGQGPEFLTYFNYEAQQDKSGLPNDRFSAERPEGSISTLTIQRTEQRDSAMYRCASSPGTAFSGNTIYFGEGSWLTVV.